This record looks at one T cell receptor beta chain sequence and its context. The antigen is unknown. Running of the assay took place at deep level. The assay was immunoSEQ multiplex PCR, and TCRdb's table has in-frame clones only and misses some. The repertoire holds about 320,000 clones, around nine tenths seen once, with around 15% in the top ten. Germline loops: CDR1 SNHLY, CDR2 FYNNEI. V lost 7 bases and J 6 bases, leaving 13 bases between the germline ends. This CDR3 is 12 amino acids long. This specimen belongs to a study of shared clonotypes between healthy human individuals. Study summary: Researchers assigned three CD4 naive, three CD4 memory, two CD8 naive and one CD8 memory plate to each donor. Whole-study findings and limits: The sharing of approximately 5.1% of naive CD4 clonotypes was seen across several donors.

All of the donors resided in Nashville, Tennessee, and each was a Caucasian adult. The sample taken for sequencing was memory CD8+ T cells sorted from blood. Subset noted: CD45RO+ cells pooled with CCR7-negative TemRA cells. This TCR was sampled from a man younger than 30 in good health. V gene TRBV2 combines with J gene TRBJ2-7; D might be TRBD2 (6 bases). CDR3 protein: CASMGLAVEQYF. For the CDR3, the DNA is TGTGCCAGCATGGGACTGGCTGTCGAGCAGTACTTC.